This T cell receptor (beta chain) was sequenced for a study of shared clonotypes between healthy human individuals. Across the study: A couple of female and a few male donors aged 18 to 49 were enrolled. The plates for each donor numbered three CD4 naive, three CD4 memory, two CD8 naive and one CD8 memory.

Turning to this clone: Its antigen is still unknown.

Overall study results and limits: Generally, estimated richness proved larger in naive subsets than it did in memory subsets.

Terminally differentiated effector memory CD45RA+ cells were left out of the naive CD8 fraction, which was CD45RO-negative and positively selected for CCR7. The authors split each subset's genomic DNA evenly across several immunoSEQ plates. Profiled with immunoSEQ multiplex PCR; TCRdb holds only in-frame clones, not every one. There are roughly 2,000,000 clones in the sample; approximately 95% occur only once, and more than 0.95% lies in the top ten. The CDR3 has 14 amino acids. Trimming took off 5 bases at V and 7 bases at J, with 14 bases between the two ends. The V gene's germline CDR1 is SGHAT and CDR2 FQNNGV.

The sample was naive CD8+ T cells sorted from blood. The chain employs TRBV11-2 and TRBJ2-2; TRBD2 might be the D (5 bases). The receptor was derived from a young man in good health. The CDR3 DNA follows: TGTGCCAGCAGCCGACCCCCGAGGGACGGGGAGCTGTTTTTT. As protein: CASSRPPRDGELFF.